These T cell receptor beta chains were read from a single sample in a study of tumor-infiltrating lymphocytes in primary liver carcinoma. TCRdb called the multiplex PCR reads again in MiXCR, with one record for every CDR3 protein. The sample lists about 120,000 distinct CDR3 sequences, roughly 70% occurring once. The sample taken for sequencing was tumor-adjacent normal liver tissue. Receptor source: a woman aged 55-69 years with primary liver carcinoma and hepatitis B virus infection. Both conserved end residues are part of each CDR3. The order of the fields is CDR3 protein, D gene, V gene. A D gene is named only where the DNA matches it firmly.

CASSLDRGPDTQYF | TRBD1 | TRBV11-2
CASSFYSSTYEKRFF | - | TRBV7-9
CASSLLGGRVNEQFF | TRBD2 | TRBV28
CASRTGGTGELFF | TRBD1 | TRBV2
CGVDVWLPDTQYF | - | TRBV29-1
CVSSLARQSYEQYF | - | TRBV7-8
CVSSARTGGGEAFF | TRBD1 | TRBV6-1
CASSLGVSPNTEAFF | - | TRBV7-9
CASSGHGYGYTF | - | TRBV2
CASSLGGGTSTDTQYF | - | TRBV5-1
CSVGGLGSRDTQYF | TRBD2 | TRBV29-1
CASTQGSNQPQHF | TRBD1 | TRBV28
CASSRTGRPSNSPLHF | TRBD1 | TRBV5-4
CASSVRPSGSLSGEPFF | TRBD2 | TRBV6-1
CASSLAGGHKPTDTQYF | TRBD2 | TRBV28
CASSLGVGRNEQYF | - | TRBV28
CASSHLSGKGVYEQYF | TRBD2 | TRBV11-2
CASSPPTSGRGYEEYF | TRBD2 | TRBV10-2
CSVVGLVGGPDTQYF | TRBD2 | TRBV29-1
CAGSKIPDSIGELFF | - | TRBV6-5
CASSQAISRYEHYF | - | TRBV4-1
CASKKGPAGLETQYF | - | TRBV7-9
CASSMGGTRGISLSGANVLTF | - | TRBV11-2
CARGDTNTEAFF | - | TRBV5-1
CAITLGTKQNTETFF | - | TRBV12-3/TRBV12-4
CSSRAVRIYTF | - | TRBV6-2/TRBV6-3
CASSRSYEQYF | - | TRBV5-1
CASSYSTLTSTDTQYF | - | TRBV6-5
CASIRGGLDTEAFF | - | TRBV6-6
CASSPCTGGDEQYF | TRBD1 | TRBV6-2/TRBV6-3
CTSGFEVAYNEQFF | - | TRBV12-5
CACSIGTQQFF | - | TRBV12-3/TRBV12-4
CTSGRGTSGRDNEQYF | TRBD2 | TRBV6-4
CASSPGHGTQYF | - | TRBV18
CVSSLAGRGESQYF | - | TRBV11-2
CASSTTGVIGETQYF | TRBD1 | TRBV9
CASRNRSGELFF | - | TRBV18
CASRTSGLSYERYF | TRBD2 | TRBV28
CASSGTGNQPAF | TRBD1 | TRBV12-3/TRBV12-4
CASSPSRDRGLYEQYF | TRBD1 | TRBV5-1
CSVEDRMQGVNTEAFF | - | TRBV29-1
CASPADYSENTIYF | - | TRBV12-3/TRBV12-4
CASSPRQGSSTYTECF | TRBD1 | TRBV11-3
CASSEGRGPYEQHF | TRBD1 | TRBV2
CSGSQGRGTEAFF | - | TRBV29-1
CASSVSGTGQHF | TRBD1 | TRBV28
CASSPRASGASTDTLFF | TRBD2 | TRBV7-3